The 9 T cell receptor beta chains presented below share a single source sample, sequenced in a study of cytomegalovirus exposure and HLA in healthy donors. PCR was performed using 60 Vbeta and 13 Jbeta primers. Using immunoSEQ multiplex PCR, the repertoire was profiled, and TCRdb retains in-frame clones only, with some absent. Of 99,000 or so clones in the sample, around 80% were seen once. Sequenced material: PBMCs. The receptors shown here come from a male donor in good health and CMV-seropositive.

The chain carries TRBV7-9 and TRBJ1-2; D is possibly TRBD1 (5 bases). The CDR3 totals 14 residues. Germline V CDR1 and CDR2: SEHNR, FQNEAQ (reference sequence). Trimming removed 8 bases from V and 2 bases from J, with 15 bases in between. The CDR3 here is CASDNGQGNYGYTF. For the CDR3, the DNA is TGTGCCAGCGATAATGGTCAGGGCAACTATGGCTACACCTTC. Drawing the rest from reference TRBV7-9 and TRBJ1-2, the complete variable domain is DTGVSQNPRHKITKRGQNVTFRCDPISEHNRLYWYRQTLGQGPEFLTYFQNEAQLEKSRLLSDRFSAERPKGSFSTLEIQRTEQGDSAMYLCASDNGQGNYGYTFGSGTRLTVV.

V usage is TRBV14 and J usage is TRBJ2-1; TRBD2 agrees at 10 bases. Per the germline V gene, CDR1 is SGHDN and CDR2 is FVKESK. The length of the CDR3 is 16 residues. The J segment lost 3 bases and the V segment lost 1 base, leaving 3 bases of the junction unmatched. The CDR3: CASSQGSGGGYNEQFF. DNA for the CDR3: TGTGCCAGCAGCCAAGGAAGCGGGGGGGGCTACAATGAGCAGTTCTTC.

CDR3 protein: CASSTSATGLVWETQYF. CDR3 nucleotides: TGTGCCAGTAGTACCTCAGCGACAGGGTTGGTATGGGAGACCCAGTACTTC. The chain uses TRBV19 and TRBJ2-5; 7 nucleotides align to TRBD1. Germline V CDR1 and CDR2: LNHDA, SQIVND (reference sequence). V lost 4 bases and J lost 5; bases outside the gene matches: 16. The CDR3 sequence is 17 residues long.

This clone appeared a few times. The chain joins TRBV30 to TRBJ1-2; 9 nucleotides align to TRBD1. The CDR3 has 13 amino acids. V shed 4 bases, J shed 7 bases, and the junction held 7 bases outside the gene matches. Germline V gene data show CDR1 as GTSNPN and CDR2 as SVGIG (reference sequence). DNA of the CDR3: TGTGCCTGGAAGGGAACAGGGGGCCGTGGCTACACCTTC. This translates into CAWKGTGGRGYTF.

This sequence joins TRBV4-2 and TRBJ2-7, with TRBD2 matching 8 bases. Losses at the gene ends were 6 bases for V and 1 base for J; bases not matched to a gene: 8. The germline V gene encodes CDR1 LGHNA and CDR2 YNFKEQ. The CDR3 length is 15 residues. The CDR3 sequence: CASSMGSGASYEQYF. CDR3 nucleotide sequence: TGTGCCAGCAGTATGGGTAGCGGGGCATCCTACGAGCAGTACTTC.

This chain joins TRBV30 and TRBJ1-4; D is perhaps TRBD1 (6 bases). Germline V CDR1 and CDR2: GTSNPN, SVGIG (reference sequence). Trimming shortened V by 3 bases and J by 4 bases, and 15 bases separated the two germline ends. This CDR3 spans 15 amino acids. In DNA, the CDR3 is TGTGCCTGGAGAGCTACAGGGTTTGGTAATGAAAAACTGTTTTTT. Its protein product is CAWRATGFGNEKLFF.

The rearrangement uses TRBV5-1 and TRBJ1-5; 9 bases line up with TRBD1. The V segment lost 0 bases and the J segment 4 bases; nucleotides outside the gene matches: 2. The V gene's germline CDR1 is SGHRS and CDR2 YFSETQ. This CDR3 has 15 residues. The chain's CDR3 is CASSLGDRVNQPQHF. The CDR3 region has the DNA TGCGCCAGCAGCTTGGGGGACAGGGTAAATCAGCCCCAGCATTTT.

V and J are TRBV10-3 and TRBJ2-7; D is perhaps TRBD1 (5 bases). V was pared by 4 bases and J by 3 bases, with 16 bases between. The CDR3 has 15 amino acids. From germline, CDR1 is ENHRY and CDR2 SYGVKD. CDR3 region: CAISGGLTGRYEQYF. In nucleotides, the CDR3 is TGTGCCATCAGTGGGGGCCTTACAGGTCGCTACGAGCAGTACTTC.

This clone was picked up one time. The CDR3 sequence: CASSLDLSGRLSYNEQFF. CDR3 coding DNA: TGTGCCAGCAGCTTAGATCTAAGTGGCAGGCTCTCCTACAATGAGCAGTTCTTC. This chain uses TRBV11-3 with TRBJ2-1; D gene unclear. The length of the CDR3 is 18 residues. Germline CDR1 is SGHNT and CDR2 is YENEEA. The V and J ends lost 0 bases and 0 bases respectively, with 15 bases between them.